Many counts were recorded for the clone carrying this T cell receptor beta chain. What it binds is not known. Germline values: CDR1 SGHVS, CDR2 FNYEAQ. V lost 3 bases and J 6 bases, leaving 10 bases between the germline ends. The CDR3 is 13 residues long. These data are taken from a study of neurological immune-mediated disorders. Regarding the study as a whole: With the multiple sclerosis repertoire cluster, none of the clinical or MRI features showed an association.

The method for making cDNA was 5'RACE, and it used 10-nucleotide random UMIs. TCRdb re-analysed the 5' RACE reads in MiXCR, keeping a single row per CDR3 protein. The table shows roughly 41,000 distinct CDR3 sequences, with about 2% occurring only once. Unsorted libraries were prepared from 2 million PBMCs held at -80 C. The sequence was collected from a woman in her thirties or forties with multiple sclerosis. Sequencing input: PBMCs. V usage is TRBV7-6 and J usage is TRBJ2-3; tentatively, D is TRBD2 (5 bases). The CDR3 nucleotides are TGTGCCAGCAGCTTGCGGGTCTTCGATACGCAGTATTTT. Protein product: CASSLRVFDTQYF.